This TCR beta chain was identified during a study of blood T cell repertoires in COVID-19. Only in-frame clones appear in the TCRdb table, and some are missing; sequencing was by immunoSEQ multiplex PCR. The table shows roughly 120,000 clones, with about 90% occurring only once. This CDR3 has 17 residues. Germline CDR1 SGHRS, CDR2 YFSETQ. After removal of 1 base from V and 1 base from J, the junction contained 5 bases not matched to a gene. What was sequenced was peripheral blood. This rearrangement joins TRBV5-1 to TRBJ2-1, with 10 bases matching TRBD2. This TCR was sampled from an older man who had recovered from COVID-19. In nucleotides, the CDR3 is TGCGCCAGCAGCTTGACGGGACTAGCGTTATCCTACAATGAGCAGTTCTTC. Its translation is CASSLTGLALSYNEQFF.